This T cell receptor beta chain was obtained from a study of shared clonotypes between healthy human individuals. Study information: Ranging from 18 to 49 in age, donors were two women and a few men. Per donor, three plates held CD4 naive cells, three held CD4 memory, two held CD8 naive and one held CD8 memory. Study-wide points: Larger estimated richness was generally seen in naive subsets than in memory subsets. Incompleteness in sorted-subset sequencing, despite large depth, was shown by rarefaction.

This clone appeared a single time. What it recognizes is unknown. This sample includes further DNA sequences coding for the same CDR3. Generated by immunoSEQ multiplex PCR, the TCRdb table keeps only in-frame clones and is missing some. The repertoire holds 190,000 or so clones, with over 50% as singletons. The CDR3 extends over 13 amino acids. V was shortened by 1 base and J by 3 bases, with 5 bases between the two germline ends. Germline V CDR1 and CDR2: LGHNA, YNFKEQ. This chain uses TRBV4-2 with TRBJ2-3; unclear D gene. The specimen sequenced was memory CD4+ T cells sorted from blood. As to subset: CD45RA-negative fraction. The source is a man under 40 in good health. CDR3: CASSQGPTDTQYF. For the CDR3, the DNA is TGTGCCAGCAGCCAAGGACCTACAGATACGCAGTATTTT.